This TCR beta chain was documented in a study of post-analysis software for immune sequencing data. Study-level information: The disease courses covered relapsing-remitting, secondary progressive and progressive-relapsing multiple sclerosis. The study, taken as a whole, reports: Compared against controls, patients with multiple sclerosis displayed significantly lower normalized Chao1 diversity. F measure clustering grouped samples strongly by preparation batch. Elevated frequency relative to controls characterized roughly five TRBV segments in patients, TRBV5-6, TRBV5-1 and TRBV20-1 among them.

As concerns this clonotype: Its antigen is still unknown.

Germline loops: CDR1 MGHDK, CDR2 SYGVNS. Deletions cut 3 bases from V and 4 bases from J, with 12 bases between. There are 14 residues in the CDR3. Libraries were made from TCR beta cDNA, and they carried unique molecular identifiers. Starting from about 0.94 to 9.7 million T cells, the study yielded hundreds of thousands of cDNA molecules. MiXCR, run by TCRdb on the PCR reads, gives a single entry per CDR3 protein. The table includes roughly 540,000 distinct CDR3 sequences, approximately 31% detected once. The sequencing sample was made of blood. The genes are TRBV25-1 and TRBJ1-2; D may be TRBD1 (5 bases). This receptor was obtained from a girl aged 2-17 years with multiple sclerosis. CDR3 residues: CASSDSQGGYGYTF. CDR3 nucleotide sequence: TGTGCCAGCAGTGATTCGCAGGGTGGCTATGGCTACACCTTC.